Below, 7 T cell receptor beta chains from the same sample are listed, as sequenced in a study of T-cell reconstitution after alpha-beta-depleted transplantation in children. Preparation of the TCRbeta library was carried out with unique molecular identifiers. In TCRdb, the PCR reads were re-called with MiXCR into one record per CDR3 protein. The sample records 250,000 to 350,000 distinct CDR3 sequences, 23% being singletons. The source material was PBMCs, mostly from graft donor cells, sampled 180 days after TCRalphabeta/CD19-depleted stem cell transplant. Receptors were obtained from a male patient younger than 18 who had a stem cell transplant for acute lymphoblastic leukemia, so the T cells may come from the graft donor.

V and J are TRBV6-5 and TRBJ2-6, with D possibly matching TRBD2 (5 bases). The ends were cut back, 4 bases at V and 1 base at J, with 8 bases in the middle. Germline CDR1 and CDR2: MNHEY and SVGAGI. The CDR3 loop spans 15 amino acids. The CDR3 protein is CASSFGISGANVLTF. As DNA, the CDR3 is TGTGCCAGCAGTTTCGGGATTTCTGGGGCCAACGTCCTGACTTTC.

This clonotype was detected a few times. This chain uses TRBV6-5 with TRBJ2-5; a possible D gene is TRBD2 (6 bases). Germline loops: CDR1 MNHEY, CDR2 SVGAGI. Between the trimmed V and J ends, which lost 6 bases and 1 base, there was a span of 15 bases. This CDR3 contains 15 residues. The CDR3 region has the DNA TGTGCCAGCAGCTATGGTGGAGCGGGCCAAGAGACCCAGTACTTC. This gives the protein CASSYGGAGQETQYF.

This clonotype appeared many times. V usage is TRBV21-1 and J usage is TRBJ1-5; the D call in the table, TRBD1, was not verified against the DNA. TRBV21-1 is assigned pseudogene status. The CDR3 is made up of 16 amino acids. CDR3 region: CASSIHRYPGNQPQHF. CDR3 nucleotide sequence: TGTGCCAGCAGCATCCACAGGTACCCGGGCAATCAGCCCCAGCATTTT.

The chain joins TRBV20-1 to TRBJ1-2, with D perhaps TRBD1 (5 bases). V was clipped by 0 bases and J by 6 bases, with 14 bases between them. In germline, CDR1 is DFQATT, CDR2 SNEGSKA (reference sequence). The CDR3 extends over 14 amino acids. CDR3 sequence: CSARDLSGKNGYTF. Written as DNA, the CDR3 is TGCAGTGCTAGAGATCTATCAGGGAAAAATGGCTACACCTTC.

Only a few counts were recorded for this clonotype. This chain connects TRBV11-2 to TRBJ2-5; 8 nucleotides agree with TRBD2. This CDR3 has 19 residues. V trimming: 6 bases; J trimming: 1 base; junction bases outside the gene matches: 19. Germline assignment: CDR1 SGHAT and CDR2 FQNNGV. CDR3 residues: CASRNLVTGTSGIQETQYF. Here the CDR3 DNA reads TGTGCCAGCAGAAACCTTGTGACCGGGACTAGTGGGATCCAAGAGACCCAGTACTTC.

The sample holds a few counts of this clonotype. The chain recombines TRBV6-1 with TRBJ2-1, with D perhaps assigned TRBD1 or TRBD2 (5 bases each). Germline assignment: CDR1 MNHNS and CDR2 SASEGT. V was shortened by 7 bases and J by 4 bases, with 20 bases between the two germline ends. The CDR3 has 16 residues. The CDR3 DNA reads as TGTGCCAGCACGCTTTTCCCGGGACCGCCGTACAATGAGCAGTTCTTC. It encodes CASTLFPGPPYNEQFF.

This clonotype has just a few counts. The V call is TRBV4-2, the J call TRBJ2-7; D may correspond to TRBD1 or TRBD2 (5 bases each). CDR1 is LGHNA and CDR2 is YNFKEQ in the germline V gene. The CDR3 runs 16 residues. V lost 3 bases and J 1 base, leaving 16 bases between the germline ends. The CDR3: CASSHRGALRSYEQYF. The DNA for the CDR3 is TGTGCCAGCAGCCACAGAGGGGCGTTGAGATCCTACGAGCAGTACTTC.